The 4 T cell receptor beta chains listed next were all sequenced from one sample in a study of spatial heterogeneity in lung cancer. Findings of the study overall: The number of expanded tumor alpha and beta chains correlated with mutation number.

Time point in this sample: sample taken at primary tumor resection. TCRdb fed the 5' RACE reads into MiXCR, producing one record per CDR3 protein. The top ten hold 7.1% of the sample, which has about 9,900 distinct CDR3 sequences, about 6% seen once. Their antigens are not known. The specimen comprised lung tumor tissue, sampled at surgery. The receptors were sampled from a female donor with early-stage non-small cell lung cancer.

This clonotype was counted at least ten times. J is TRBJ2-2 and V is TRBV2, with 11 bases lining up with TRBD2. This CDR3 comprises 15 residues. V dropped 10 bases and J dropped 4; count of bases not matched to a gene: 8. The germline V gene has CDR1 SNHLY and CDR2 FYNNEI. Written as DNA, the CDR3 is TGTGCCACCTCCGGGACTAGCGGTTCCACCGGGGAGCTGTTTTTT. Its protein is CATSGTSGSTGELFF.

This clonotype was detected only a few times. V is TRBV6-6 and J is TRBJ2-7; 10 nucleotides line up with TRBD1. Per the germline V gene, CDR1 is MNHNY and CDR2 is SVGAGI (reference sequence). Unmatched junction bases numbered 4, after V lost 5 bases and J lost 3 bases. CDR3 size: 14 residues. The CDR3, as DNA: TGTGCCAGCAGTGCGGGACAGGGGAACTACGAGCAGTACTTC. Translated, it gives CASSAGQGNYEQYF.

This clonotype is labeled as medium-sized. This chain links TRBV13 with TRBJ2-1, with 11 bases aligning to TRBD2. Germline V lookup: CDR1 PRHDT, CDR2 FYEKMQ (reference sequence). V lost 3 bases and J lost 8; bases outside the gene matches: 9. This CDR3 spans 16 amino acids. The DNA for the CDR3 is TGTGCCAGCAGCTTGGCCGGGACTAGCGGTTGGGATGAGCAGTTCTTC. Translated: CASSLAGTSGWDEQFF.

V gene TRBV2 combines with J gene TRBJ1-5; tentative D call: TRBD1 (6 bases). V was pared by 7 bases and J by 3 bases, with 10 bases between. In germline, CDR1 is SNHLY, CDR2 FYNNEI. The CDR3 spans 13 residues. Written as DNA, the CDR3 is TGTGCCAGCACTGGGGGCCACAATCAGCCCCAGCATTTT. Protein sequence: CASTGGHNQPQHF.